The 8 T cell receptor beta chains listed next were all sequenced from one sample in a study of identical twins. MiXCR, run by TCRdb on the 5' RACE reads, gives a single entry per CDR3 protein. The sample holds 650,000 to 800,000 distinct CDR3 sequences, less than 10% seen once. These data were likewise used in another study, on yellow fever vaccine responses in identical twins.

Sequencing was carried out using PBMCs. The receptors derive from a woman younger than 30 in good health.

Written as DNA, the CDR3 is TGTGCCAGCAGTTTATCCCCCCTACGGACTGGCAAAAACATTCAGTACTTC. Residues: CASSLSPLRTGKNIQYF. The chain has TRBV28 and TRBJ2-4; possible D gene TRBD2, 5 bases. Trimming removed 1 base from V and 3 bases from J, with 16 bases in between. The germline V gene encodes CDR1 MDHEN and CDR2 SYDVKM. The CDR3 sequence is 17 residues long.

This clonotype was found a few times. V gene TRBV21-1 combines with J gene TRBJ2-7; the table's D call of TRBD1 was not tested on the DNA. TRBV21-1 is noted as a pseudogene. The CDR3 is 17 residues long. The CDR3 here is CASSKRCKGHGAYEQYF. The CDR3, as DNA: TGTGCCAGCAGCAAAAGATGTAAGGGACACGGGGCCTACGAGCAGTACTTC.

This clonotype has just a few counts. The rearrangement uses TRBV20-1 and TRBJ2-3; D may be TRBD2 (7 bases). Germline V gene lookup returns CDR1 DFQATT and CDR2 SNEGSKA (reference sequence). The CDR3 has 14 residues. V gave up 3 bases and J gave up 1 base, with 11 bases separating them. The CDR3 reads CSARRGGGTDTQYF. The CDR3 nucleotides are TGCAGTGCTAGGCGCGGGGGCGGCACAGATACGCAGTATTTT.

The chain carries TRBV12-3 or TRBV12-4 and TRBJ1-6, with a tentative D call TRBD1 (5 bases). The CDR3 totals 14 residues. Trimming removed 2 bases from V and 5 bases from J, with 7 bases in between. CDR3 in amino acids: CASSLKGNNSPLHF. CDR3 sequence (DNA): TGTGCCAGCAGTTTAAAGGGGAATAATTCACCCCTCCACTTT.

The V and J genes are TRBV7-2 and TRBJ2-1, with 12 bases matching TRBD2. The ends lost 8 bases at V and 6 bases at J; junction bases unmatched: 8. CDR1 is SGHTA, CDR2 FQGNSA, per germline. This CDR3 is 15 amino acids long. CDR3 region: CASRSGTSGSNEQFF. The CDR3 DNA sequence: TGTGCCAGCCGATCCGGGACTAGCGGGTCCAATGAGCAGTTCTTC.

This clonotype has more than one count but fewer than ten. The chain couples TRBV6-5 to TRBJ2-7, with D uncertain. The CDR3 runs to 15 residues. Deletions cut 2 bases from V and 1 base from J, with 12 bases between. Germline V lookup: CDR1 MNHEY, CDR2 SVGAGI. CDR3: CASSYLPQGSYEQYF. DNA of the CDR3: TGTGCCAGCAGTTACCTCCCACAAGGGTCCTACGAGCAGTACTTC.

This clonotype was observed at least ten times. V usage is TRBV11-2 and J usage is TRBJ2-1; the D is unclear. The CDR3 runs to 16 residues. Trimming removed 1 base at V and 0 bases at J, with 10 bases between. Germline CDR1 reads SGHAT; CDR2 reads FQNNGV. Here the CDR3 DNA reads TGTGCCAGCAGCTTAGGGCAGGTCATCTCCTACAATGAGCAGTTCTTC. This encodes CASSLGQVISYNEQFF.

In this sample, this clonotype turned up a few times. The chain has TRBV19 and TRBJ1-4, with D maybe TRBD1 (6 bases). This CDR3 region has 15 residues. Deletions cut 7 bases from V and 6 bases from J, with 18 bases between. The germline CDR1 and CDR2 sequences are LNHDA and SQIVND (reference sequence). Here the CDR3 reads CASNAKGVRYEKLFF. CDR3 bases: TGTGCCAGTAATGCAAAGGGGGTTCGGTATGAAAAACTGTTTTTT.